The 7 T cell receptor beta chains listed next were all sequenced from one sample in a study of CD8 T cells in ankylosing spondylitis. TCRdb passed the 5' RACE reads through MiXCR, listing each CDR3 protein once. This sample has around 340,000 distinct CDR3 sequences, with 20% found just once. Sequences were obtained from blood, either unsorted or a sorted T cell fraction (not recorded which). The receptors stem from a male donor with ankylosing spondylitis or in good health (not recorded which).

The rearrangement uses TRBV27 and TRBJ2-7; D possibly corresponds to TRBD2 (6 bases). The CDR3 contains 13 residues. Trimming shortened V by 6 bases and J by 6 bases, and 15 bases separated the two germline ends. The germline V gene encodes CDR1 MNHEY and CDR2 SMNVEV (reference sequence). DNA for the CDR3: TGTGCCAGCAGGACGGGACTTGTCGGCGAGCAGTACTTC. Its protein is CASRTGLVGEQYF.

This clonotype occurred a few times. The chain uses TRBV25-1 and TRBJ2-5; D gene uncertain. The V end lost 3 bases, the J end lost 7 bases, and 15 bases lay between the germline ends. Looked up from germline, CDR1 is MGHDK and CDR2 is SYGVNS. CDR3 size: 14 residues. The CDR3 DNA reads as TGTGCCAGCAGTGACGCGGACCCGCTGGGGACCCAGTACTTC. Its translation: CASSDADPLGTQYF.

The chain combines TRBV5-1 with TRBJ2-3; D ambiguous. The CDR3 spans 13 residues. Germline CDR1 reads SGHRS; CDR2 reads YFSETQ. The V and J ends lost 3 bases and 4 bases respectively, with 9 bases between them. The CDR3 DNA follows: TGCGCCAGCAGCTCGGAGACGGCAGATACGCAGTATTTT. Translating gives CASSSETADTQYF.

This clonotype was found a few times. This chain uses TRBV15 with TRBJ2-5; maybe TRBD1 (5 bases). The CDR3 covers 13 residues. V lost 0 bases and J lost 3, with 5 bases in between. Per germline, CDR1 LNHNV and CDR2 YYDKDF (reference sequence). The CDR3 protein is CATSRDREETQYF. The CDR3 DNA follows: TGTGCCACCAGCAGAGACAGGGAAGAGACCCAGTACTTC.

This clonotype has more than one count but fewer than ten. This sequence joins TRBV24-1 and TRBJ2-1; D unresolved. V was shortened by 6 bases and J by 2 bases, with 7 bases between the two germline ends. The germline V gene has CDR1 KGHDR and CDR2 SFDVKD. This CDR3 region has 13 residues. DNA of the CDR3: TGTGCCACCAGTCCCACTCCCTACAATGAGCAGTTCTTC. Its translation: CATSPTPYNEQFF.

This CDR3 is CASSSYGGTGELFF. The DNA for the CDR3 is TGTGCCAGCAGCTCCTATGGGGGCACCGGGGAGCTGTTTTTT. The chain is built from TRBV9 and TRBJ2-2, with D possibly called TRBD1 or TRBD2 (5 bases each). Germline lookup yields CDR1 SGDLS and CDR2 YYNGEE. Trimming stripped 4 bases from V and 4 bases from J, with 11 bases between. The CDR3 extends over 14 amino acids.

This CDR3 reads CASRNSGSPYEQYF. For the CDR3, the DNA is TGTGCCAGCAGGAATTCGGGATCTCCCTACGAGCAGTACTTC. V usage is TRBV28 and J usage is TRBJ2-7, with a tentative D call TRBD2 (5 bases). V shed 6 bases and J shed 2 bases, with 14 bases lying between them. CDR3 size: 14 residues. Germline V CDR1 and CDR2: MDHEN, SYDVKM.